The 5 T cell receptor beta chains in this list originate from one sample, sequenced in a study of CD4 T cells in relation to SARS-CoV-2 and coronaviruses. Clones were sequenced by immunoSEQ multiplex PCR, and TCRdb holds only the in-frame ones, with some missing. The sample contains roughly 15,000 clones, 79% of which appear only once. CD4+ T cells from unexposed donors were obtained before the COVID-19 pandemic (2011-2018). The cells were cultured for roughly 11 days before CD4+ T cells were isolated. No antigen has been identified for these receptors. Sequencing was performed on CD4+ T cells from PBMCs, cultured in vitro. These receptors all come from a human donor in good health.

The CDR3 DNA sequence: TGTGCCCTGGTTGGGGGGGTAGCCTACGAGCAGTACTTC. Protein sequence: CALVGGVAYEQYF. This chain connects TRBV21-1 to TRBJ2-7; the table's D call TRBD2 went unverified against the DNA. TRBV21-1 is deemed a pseudogene. The CDR3 sequence is 13 residues long.

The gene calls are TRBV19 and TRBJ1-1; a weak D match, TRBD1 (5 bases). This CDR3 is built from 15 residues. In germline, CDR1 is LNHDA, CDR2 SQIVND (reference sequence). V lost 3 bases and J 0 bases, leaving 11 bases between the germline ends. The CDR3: CASSMAGIMNTEAFF. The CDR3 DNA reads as TGTGCCAGTAGTATGGCAGGGATCATGAACACTGAAGCTTTCTTT.

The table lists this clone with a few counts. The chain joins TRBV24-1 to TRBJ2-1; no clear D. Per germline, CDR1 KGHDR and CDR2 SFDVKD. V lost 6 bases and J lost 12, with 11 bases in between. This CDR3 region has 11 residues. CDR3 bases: TGTGCCACCAGTTCTATAATAACGCAGTTCTTC. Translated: CATSSIITQFF.

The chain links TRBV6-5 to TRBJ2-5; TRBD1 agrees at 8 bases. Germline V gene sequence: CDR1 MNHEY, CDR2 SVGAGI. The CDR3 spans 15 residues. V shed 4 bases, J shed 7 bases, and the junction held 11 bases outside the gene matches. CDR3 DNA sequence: TGTGCCAGCAGTTCCCAGGGGGCGAGAGGTGGGACCCAGTACTTC. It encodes CASSSQGARGGTQYF.

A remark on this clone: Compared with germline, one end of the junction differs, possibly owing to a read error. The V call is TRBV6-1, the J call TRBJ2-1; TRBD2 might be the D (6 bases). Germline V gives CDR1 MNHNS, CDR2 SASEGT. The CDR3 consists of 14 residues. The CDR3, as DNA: TGTGCCAGCCGTGAAGCCGAGCGGGCGTCTGAGCAGTTCTTC. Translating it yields CASREAERASEQFF.